This T cell receptor beta chain was sequenced during a study of cytomegalovirus exposure and HLA in healthy donors. Each donor was nominally healthy when sampled (though unrecorded immune exposures were likely). It was with 60 Vbeta and 13 Jbeta primers that the PCR ran. In the original processing: A follow-up analysis tallied about 88 million unique TCR beta chains, roughly 10 million shared. Here immunoSEQ multiplex PCR was the method, and the copy in TCRdb shows in-frame clones only, minus some. V, J and clone size are those of that table, while D and trimming were read from the DNA. The sample lists about 190,000 clones, approximately 84% occurring once. Remarks on this clone: Its target is not known.

The study, taken as a whole, reports: Among the sequence variants, a highly shared cluster was likely an artifact of sequencing. Equally common other TCR beta chains were less clonally expanded than HLA-associated ones, a later analysis found.

The CDR3 runs to 18 residues. V lost 5 bases and J lost 6; bases outside the gene matches: 13. The germline gives CDR1 SGDLS, CDR2 YYNGEE. This TCR was sampled from a woman in her forties or fifties in good health and CMV-seropositive. Sequencing was carried out using PBMCs. The chain joins TRBV9 to TRBJ2-1, with TRBD2 matching 14 bases. DNA for the CDR3: TGTGCCAGCAGTGAAGGACTAGCGGGGGGCCAAACCCCCAATGAGCAGTTCTTC. This sequence encodes CASSEGLAGGQTPNEQFF.